This TCR beta chain originates from a study of T-cell memory formation after mild COVID-19. TCRdb re-called the 5' RACE reads with MiXCR, one entry per CDR3 protein. The data contain some 280,000 distinct CDR3 sequences, roughly 16% of them singletons. Germline CDR1 and CDR2: SGHVS and FNYEAQ. The CDR3 is made up of 17 amino acids. V lost 2 bases and J lost 2; bases outside the gene matches: 10. In this sample, this clonotype turned up a few times. Its target is unknown. Study-wide findings and caveats: Mostly located in CM and EM were contracting CD4+ clones, with contracting CD8+ clones located in EMRA. The SARS-CoV-2 specificity of second-wave clones reaching peak at day 37 remained unverified. Prior to infection, memory already included some responding clones, suggesting cross-reactive memory joined.

The specimen sequenced was PBMCs or a T cell subset sorted from them (not recorded which). The sequence was collected from a man aged 18-30 years who had mild COVID-19 (a few samples of this study predate the infection). Cell type and time point are not known. The V gene is TRBV7-6, the J gene TRBJ2-3, with TRBD2 matching 7 bases. The CDR3 loop reads CASSLYFRDYDTDTQYF. The CDR3 region has the DNA TGTGCCAGCAGCTTATACTTCCGGGACTATGACACAGATACGCAGTATTTT.